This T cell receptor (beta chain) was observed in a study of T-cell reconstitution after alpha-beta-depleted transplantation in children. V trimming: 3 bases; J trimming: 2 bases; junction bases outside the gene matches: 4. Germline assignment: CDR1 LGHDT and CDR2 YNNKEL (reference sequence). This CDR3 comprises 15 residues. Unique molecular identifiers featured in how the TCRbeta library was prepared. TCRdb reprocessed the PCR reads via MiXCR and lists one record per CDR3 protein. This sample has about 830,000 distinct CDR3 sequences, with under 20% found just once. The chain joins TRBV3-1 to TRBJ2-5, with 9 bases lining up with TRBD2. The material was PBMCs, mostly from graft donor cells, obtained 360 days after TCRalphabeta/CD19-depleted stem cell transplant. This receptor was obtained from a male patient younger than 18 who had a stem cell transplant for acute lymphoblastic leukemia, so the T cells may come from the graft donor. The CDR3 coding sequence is TGTGCCAGCAGCCAGATTAGCGGGGGACAAGAGACCCAGTACTTC. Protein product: CASSQISGGQETQYF.